Listed here are 25 T cell receptor beta chains from one sample, sequenced in a study of blood T cell repertoires in COVID-19 (dated by TCRdb to between 2020 and 2021). Receptor amplification or capture employed the immunoSEQ multiplex PCR assay. Drawn from immuneACCESS, this table holds only the in-frame rearrangements with V and J called that TCRdb kept. Clones are partly lost; checked studies trace under half to an unresolved V gene and leave the rest unexplained. The sample contains approximately 230,000 clones, around 85% of them found a single time. The top ten hold nearly 9% of the sample. The sequencing sample was made of peripheral blood. The receptors come from a man aged 80 or over with acute or convalescent COVID-19.

The rearrangement joins TRBV30 to TRBJ2-5; 12 nucleotides line up with TRBD2. After removal of 4 bases from V and 5 bases from J, the junction contained 5 bases not matched to a gene. Looked up from germline, CDR1 is GTSNPN and CDR2 is SVGIG (reference sequence). This CDR3 is 14 amino acids long. CDR3: CAWKLAGGGETQYF. For the CDR3, the DNA is TGTGCCTGGAAACTAGCGGGGGGAGGTGAGACCCAGTACTTC. The full variable domain, in which reference TRBV30 and TRBJ2-5 provide the parts outside the CDR3, is SQTIHQWPATLVQPVGSPLSLECTVEGTSNPNLYWYRQAAGRGLQLLFYSVGIGQISSEVPQNLSASRPQDRQFILSSKKLLLSDSGFYLCAWKLAGGGETQYFGPGTRLLVL.

The genes are TRBV30 and TRBJ1-6; D not resolved. The CDR3 is made up of 15 amino acids. With 3 bases removed from V and 4 bases from J, the gap between germline ends came to 13 bases. The germline gives CDR1 GTSNPN, CDR2 SVGIG (reference sequence). CDR3 residues: CAWRTPNEYNSPLHF. CDR3 in DNA: TGTGCCTGGAGGACACCGAACGAATATAATTCACCCCTCCACTTT.

This clone was seen once. The V gene is TRBV5-1, the J gene TRBJ2-3, with 9 nucleotides matching TRBD1. The trim removed 4 bases at V and 6 bases at J, leaving 6 bases unmatched. The CDR3 has 14 amino acids. Germline-derived CDR1 and CDR2 are SGHRS and YFSETQ. The CDR3 here is CASSADRGGDTQYF. The CDR3, as DNA: TGCGCCAGCAGCGCCGACAGGGGGGGCGATACGCAGTATTTT. The variable domain in full, with the rest retrieved from reference TRBV5-1 and TRBJ2-3, is KAGVTQTPRYLIKTRGQQVTLSCSPISGHRSVSWYQQTPGQGLQFLFEYFSETQRNKGNFPGRFSGRQFSNSRSEMNVSTLELGDSALYLCASSADRGGDTQYFGPGTRLTVL.

The rearrangement uses TRBV5-4 and TRBJ2-4; 9 positions agree with TRBD1. Germline CDR1 SGHNT, CDR2 YYREEE (reference sequence). V was clipped by 4 bases and J by 7 bases; unmatched bases: 9. The CDR3 runs 15 residues. The CDR3 here is CASSDMTGGLNIQYF. The CDR3 DNA is TGTGCCAGCAGCGATATGACAGGGGGATTGAACATTCAGTACTTC.

The chain joins TRBV11-2 to TRBJ2-7; no firm D call. Between the trimmed V and J ends, which lost 0 bases and 0 bases, there was a span of 6 bases. The germline CDR1 and CDR2 sequences are SGHAT and FQNNGV. CDR3 size: 14 residues. This CDR3 is CASSLELGSYEQYF. Here the CDR3 DNA reads TGTGCCAGCAGCTTAGAACTTGGCTCCTACGAGCAGTACTTC.

The V call is TRBV11-3, the J call TRBJ1-5, with 8 bases matching TRBD1. Germline-derived CDR1 and CDR2 are SGHNT and YENEEA. V shed 0 bases and J 7 bases; nucleotides not matched to a gene: 8. This CDR3 has 16 amino acids. CDR3 region: CASSLDRTGSSQPQHF. DNA for the CDR3: TGTGCCAGCAGCTTAGATAGGACAGGGTCGTCCCAGCCCCAGCATTTT.

The chain employs TRBV10-2 and TRBJ2-2; 13 nucleotides align to TRBD2. Germline loops: CDR1 WSHSY, CDR2 SAAADI. CDR3 length: 17 amino acids. V was pared by 2 bases and J by 4 bases, with 4 bases of the junction left unmatched. The CDR3 sequence is CASSEPGLAGSTGELFF. Written as DNA, the CDR3 is TGCGCCAGCAGTGAGCCGGGACTAGCGGGATCCACCGGGGAGCTGTTTTTT.

About this clone itself: It may be a read error: a sequence one base away is much more abundant. The chain has TRBV27 and TRBJ1-1; no definite D call. Germline CDR1 reads MNHEY; CDR2 reads SMNVEV (reference sequence). V was trimmed by 5 bases and J by 8 bases, leaving 12 bases between them. The CDR3 contains 12 residues. The CDR3: CASSLVGREAFF. In DNA form, the CDR3 reads TGTGCCAGCAGTCTCGTCGGGAGGGAAGCTTTCTTT.

The rearrangement uses TRBV7-9 and TRBJ2-7; D possibly corresponds to TRBD2 (7 bases). Deletions cut 5 bases from V and 4 bases from J, with 15 bases between. Germline lookup yields CDR1 SEHNR and CDR2 FQNEAQ (reference sequence). The CDR3 covers 14 residues. The CDR3 DNA follows: TGTGCCAGCAGCCCCGAGGGGGGGCGGTACGAGCAGTACTTC. This translates into CASSPEGGRYEQYF.

The rearrangement joins TRBV27 to TRBJ1-2, with D unclear. Trimming removed 2 bases at V and 5 bases at J, with 21 bases between. Germline V lookup: CDR1 MNHEY, CDR2 SMNVEV (reference sequence). The CDR3 sequence is 17 residues long. Here the CDR3 reads CASSLNPRTGSRYGYTF. The CDR3, as DNA: TGTGCCAGCAGTTTAAATCCAAGAACGGGTAGTAGGTATGGCTACACCTTC.

This clone was seen only once. The chain is built from TRBV6-5 and TRBJ1-1; perhaps TRBD1 as D (6 bases). The CDR3 sequence is 12 residues long. The germline V and J ends were trimmed by 6 bases and 1 base, with 6 bases remaining between them. Germline-derived CDR1 and CDR2 are MNHEY and SVGAGI. CDR3 protein: CASRTGNTEAFF. The CDR3 DNA is TGTGCCAGCAGGACAGGGAACACTGAAGCTTTCTTT.

The gene calls are TRBV27 and TRBJ2-7; TRBD1 aligns across 7 bases. The CDR3 has 14 residues. The V segment lost 6 bases and the J segment 3 bases; nucleotides outside the gene matches: 8. Germline CDR1 MNHEY, CDR2 SMNVEV (reference sequence). The CDR3 sequence: CASSSGQQDYEQYF. The CDR3, as DNA: TGTGCCAGCAGCTCGGGACAGCAAGACTACGAGCAGTACTTC.

The chain carries TRBV11-3 and TRBJ1-1, with 10 bases lining up with TRBD1. Looked up from germline, CDR1 is SGHNT and CDR2 is YENEEA. This CDR3 is built from 14 residues. V was pared by 1 base and J by 6 bases, with 2 bases of the junction left unmatched. The CDR3 nucleotides read TGTGCCAGCAGCTTAGGGGGGACAGGGGCTGAAGCTTTCTTT. Translating gives CASSLGGTGAEAFF. Full variable domain (missing parts from reference TRBV11-3 and TRBJ1-1): EAGVVQSPRYKIIEKKQPVAFWCNPISGHNTLYWYLQNLGQGPELLIRYENEEAVDDSQLPKDRFSAERLKGVDSTLKIQPAELGDSAVYLCASSLGGTGAEAFFGQGTRLTVV.

The chain is built from TRBV5-1 and TRBJ2-5; the D gene is possibly TRBD2 (6 bases). Germline V gene lookup returns CDR1 SGHRS and CDR2 YFSETQ. Trimming took off 1 base at V and 5 bases at J, with 15 bases between the two ends. CDR3 length: 15 residues. The CDR3 sequence: CASSLRLGGRETQYF. Here the CDR3 DNA reads TGCGCCAGCAGCTTGCGACTAGGCGGTAGGGAGACCCAGTACTTC.

The chain combines TRBV9 with TRBJ2-3; 7 nucleotides line up with TRBD1. CDR1 and CDR2 (germline): SGDLS, YYNGEE. The CDR3 runs to 15 residues. V trimming: 3 bases; J trimming: 5 bases; junction bases outside the gene matches: 9. The CDR3 DNA sequence: TGTGCCAGCAGCGCCCAGAGACAGGGAATAGATACGCAGTATTTT. Translating it yields CASSAQRQGIDTQYF.

V is TRBV6-5 and J is TRBJ1-3; D is undetermined. The germline V gene has CDR1 MNHEY and CDR2 SVGAGI. Trimming pared 0 bases from V and 0 bases from J, leaving 9 bases between. The length of the CDR3 is 16 residues. CDR3 nucleotide sequence: TGTGCCAGCAGTTACTCTCCCAGAAGCTCTGGAAACACCATATATTTT. Protein: CASSYSPRSSGNTIYF.

V usage is TRBV6-5 and J usage is TRBJ2-1; D gene ambiguous. Trimming cost V 6 bases and J 0 bases, with 9 bases left between them. The germline V gene has CDR1 MNHEY and CDR2 SVGAGI. This CDR3 spans 14 amino acids. CDR3 bases: TGTGCCAGCAGACTATACATCTCCTACAATGAGCAGTTCTTC. Translated: CASRLYISYNEQFF.

This chain joins TRBV19 and TRBJ1-6; 7 nucleotides match TRBD1. The CDR3 totals 17 residues. V trimming: 4 bases; J trimming: 4 bases; junction bases outside the gene matches: 10. Germline V gene sequence: CDR1 LNHDA, CDR2 SQIVND (reference sequence). CDR3 nucleotides: TGTGCCAGTAGTAACGTCGACAGGGTTGGATATAATTCACCCCTCCACTTT. It specifies CASSNVDRVGYNSPLHF.

V is TRBV12-1 and J is TRBJ1-2. TRBV12-1 is designated a pseudogene. This CDR3 region has 8 residues. DNA for the CDR3: TGTGGCTGCGGGCGGAACACCTTC. This encodes CGCGRNTF.

The V call is TRBV27, the J call TRBJ2-2; TRBD1 matches at 10 bases. The CDR3 has 14 amino acids. V was clipped by 8 bases and J by 4 bases; unmatched bases: 4. Per germline, CDR1 MNHEY and CDR2 SMNVEV (reference sequence). Written as DNA, the CDR3 is TGTGCCAGCCGGGACAGGGGCCTCACCGGGGAGCTGTTTTTT. Amino acid sequence: CASRDRGLTGELFF.

V is TRBV7-8 and J is TRBJ1-5; D remains unclear. Trimming took 5 bases from V and 0 from J, leaving 14 bases between them. The CDR3 has 16 amino acids. Germline CDR1 SGHVS, CDR2 FQNEAQ. CDR3 nucleotide sequence: TGTGCCAGCAGCCGTAGCAGTATGTATAGCAATCAGCCCCAGCATTTT. Residues: CASSRSSMYSNQPQHF.

The chain combines TRBV19 with TRBJ2-1, with TRBD1 as a possible D gene (5 bases). This CDR3 region has 14 residues. V was shortened by 5 bases and J by 9 bases, with 17 bases between the two germline ends. The germline gives CDR1 LNHDA, CDR2 SQIVND (reference sequence). CDR3 loop: CASSWGQGRSEQFF. The CDR3, as DNA: TGTGCCAGTAGTTGGGGCCAGGGAAGAAGTGAGCAGTTCTTC.

This clone showed up just a few times. The chain carries TRBV27 and TRBJ1-5; 9 bases align to TRBD1. The germline gives CDR1 MNHEY, CDR2 SMNVEV (reference sequence). The CDR3 covers 20 residues. The V segment lost 6 bases and the J segment 4 bases; nucleotides outside the gene matches: 22. CDR3 region: CASSPAPGTGGLPGNQPQHF. DNA for the CDR3: TGTGCCAGCAGCCCCGCGCCGGGAACAGGGGGCCTCCCGGGGAATCAGCCCCAGCATTTT.

This sequence joins TRBV5-4 and TRBJ2-7; tentatively, D is TRBD1 (6 bases). CDR3 size: 13 residues. Between the trimmed V and J ends, which lost 0 bases and 6 bases, there was a span of 10 bases. Germline V gene sequence: CDR1 SGHNT, CDR2 YYREEE (reference sequence). The CDR3 sequence: CASSLDRVGEQYF. The DNA of the CDR3 is TGTGCCAGCAGCTTGGACAGGGTGGGCGAGCAGTACTTC.

The chain joins TRBV6-6 to TRBJ1-5, with D possibly matching TRBD1 (6 bases). The CDR3 runs to 15 residues. The germline V gene has CDR1 MNHNY and CDR2 SVGAGI (reference sequence). The V end was cut by 3 bases, the J end by 0 bases, with 9 bases between. The CDR3 nucleotides are TGTGCCAGCAGTTATGGACAGACTAGCAATCAGCCCCAGCATTTT. Protein sequence: CASSYGQTSNQPQHF.